This entry features one T cell receptor beta chain sequence. The antigen remains unidentified. The source of the sample is a study of OX40 agonist ivuxolimab in advanced cancers. Study-level information: Melanoma, hepatocellular carcinoma, head and neck or renal cell cancer occurred in dose-escalation patients.

The CDR3 extends over 15 amino acids. Unmatched junction bases numbered 6, after V lost 0 bases and J lost 7 bases. Germline values: CDR1 SEHNR, CDR2 FQNEAQ (reference sequence). Assay used: immunoSEQ multiplex PCR; TCRdb lists only in-frame clones, some missing. The sample lists 65,000 to 95,000 clones, 80% to 90% occurring once. Findings of the study overall: Researchers did not establish what antigens the expanded peripheral T cells target.

The clonotype originates from an adult with an advanced solid tumor such as melanoma, head and neck, liver or kidney cancer. The rearrangement joins TRBV7-9 to TRBJ2-1; 7 bases line up with TRBD1. The sample consisted of CD4+ or CD8+ T cells sorted from blood, taken in a trial of the OX40 agonist ivuxolimab. Written as DNA, the CDR3 is TGTGCCAGCAGCTTAGCCAGGACAGGAGAGAATGAGCAGTTCTTC. Translating it yields CASSLARTGENEQFF.